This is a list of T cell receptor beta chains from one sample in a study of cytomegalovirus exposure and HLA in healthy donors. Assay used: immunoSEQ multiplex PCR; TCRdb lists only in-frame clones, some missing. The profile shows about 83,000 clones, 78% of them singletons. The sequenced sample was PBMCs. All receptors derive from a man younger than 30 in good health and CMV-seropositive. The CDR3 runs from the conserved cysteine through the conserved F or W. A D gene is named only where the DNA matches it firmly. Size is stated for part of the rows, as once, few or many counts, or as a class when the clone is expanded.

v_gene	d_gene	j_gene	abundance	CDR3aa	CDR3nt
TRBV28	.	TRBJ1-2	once	CASSFTNYGYTF	TGTGCCAGCAGTTTTACTAACTATGGCTACACCTTC
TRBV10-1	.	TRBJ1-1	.	CASSENLGAEAFF	TGCGCCAGCAGTGAGAATCTCGGTGCTGAAGCTTTCTTT
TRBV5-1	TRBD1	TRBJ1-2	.	CASSSGQGVHGYTF	TGCGCCAGCAGCTCCGGACAGGGGGTTCATGGCTACACCTTC
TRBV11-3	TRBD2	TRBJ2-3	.	CASSLGLADGDTQYF	TGTGCCAGCAGCTTAGGACTAGCGGATGGGGATACGCAGTATTTT
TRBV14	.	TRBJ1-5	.	CASSQTTDSNQPQHF	TGTGCCAGCAGCCAAACGACAGATAGCAATCAGCCCCAGCATTTT
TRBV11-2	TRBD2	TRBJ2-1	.	CASRPQLGREGYEQFF	TGTGCCAGCAGGCCCCAACTGGGGCGGGAGGGGTATGAGCAGTTCTTC
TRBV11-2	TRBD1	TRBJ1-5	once	CASSSQGQVQASNQPQHF	TGTGCCAGCAGCTCCCAGGGACAGGTCCAAGCTAGCAATCAGCCCCAGCATTTT
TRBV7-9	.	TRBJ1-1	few	CASRIPDRRNTEAFF	TGTGCCAGCAGAATACCCGACAGGCGGAACACTGAAGCTTTCTTT
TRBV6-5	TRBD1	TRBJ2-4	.	CASSRDRVTKNIQYF	TGTGCCAGCAGCCGGGACAGGGTAACCAAAAACATTCAGTACTTC
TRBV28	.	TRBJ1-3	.	CASSSVGQDVNTIYF	TGTGCCAGCAGTTCTGTGGGGCAGGACGTAAACACCATATATTTT
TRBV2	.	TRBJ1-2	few	CASSEEGVMDLWGYTF	TGTGCCAGCAGTGAAGAGGGGGTAATGGACTTATGGGGCTACACCTTC
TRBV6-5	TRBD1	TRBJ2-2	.	CASSYLTGMTGELFF	TGTGCCAGCAGTTACCTGACAGGGATGACCGGGGAGCTGTTTTTT
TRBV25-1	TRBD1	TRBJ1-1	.	CASSFVQGVAFF	TGTGCCAGCAGTTTCGTCCAGGGGGTGGCTTTCTTT
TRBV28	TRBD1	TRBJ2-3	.	CASSLRQGASEPQYF	TGTGCCAGCAGTTTGAGACAGGGGGCTTCGGAGCCGCAGTATTTT
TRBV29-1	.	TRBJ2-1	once	CSVEDRGISYNEQFF	TGCAGCGTTGAAGATCGGGGAATCTCCTACAATGAGCAGTTCTTC
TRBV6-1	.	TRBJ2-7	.	CASSDPYRSSYEQYF	TGTGCCAGCAGTGATCCTTACAGGTCGTCCTACGAGCAGTACTTC
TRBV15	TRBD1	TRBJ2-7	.	CATSRDASGGYEQYF	TGTGCCACCAGCAGAGATGCCTCAGGGGGCTACGAGCAGTACTTC